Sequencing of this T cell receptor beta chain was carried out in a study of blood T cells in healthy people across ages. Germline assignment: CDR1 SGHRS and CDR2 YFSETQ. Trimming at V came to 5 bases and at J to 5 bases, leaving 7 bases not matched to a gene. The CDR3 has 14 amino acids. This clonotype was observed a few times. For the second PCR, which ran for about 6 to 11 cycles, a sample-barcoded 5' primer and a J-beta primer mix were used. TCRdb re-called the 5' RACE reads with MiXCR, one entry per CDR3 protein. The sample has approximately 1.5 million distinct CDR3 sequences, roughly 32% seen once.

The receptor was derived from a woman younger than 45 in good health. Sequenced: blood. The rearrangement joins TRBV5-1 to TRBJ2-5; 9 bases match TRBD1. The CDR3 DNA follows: TGCGCCAGCAGATCCACAGGGGGCTTTGAGACCCAGTACTTC. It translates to CASRSTGGFETQYF.